The TCR beta chain under discussion was sequenced for a study of cytotoxic CD8 clonotypes in ibrutinib-treated CLL. Study conclusions and caveats: Public clonotypes, an uncommon group, contracted or remained stable on treatment.

Remarks on this clone: Its antigen is not known.

Generated by immunoSEQ multiplex PCR, the TCRdb table keeps only in-frame clones and is missing some. This repertoire shows a few hundred thousand clones, roughly 70% found once; its top ten account for roughly 6%. V lost 6 bases to trimming and J lost 2 bases, with 5 bases between them. Germline lookup yields CDR1 SNHLY and CDR2 FYNNEI. The CDR3 runs to 12 residues. This clonotype was obtained from a human donor with chronic lymphocytic leukemia. This specimen was PBMCs, taken after 36 months of ibrutinib treatment. The rearrangement links TRBV2 to TRBJ1-5; D gene unclear. The CDR3 loop reads CASSLGNQPQHF. In DNA form, the CDR3 reads TGTGCCAGCAGCCTTGGCAATCAGCCCCAGCATTTT.